The source of this T cell receptor (beta chain) is a study of T cell clonotyping in hematopoietic cell transplantation. V lost 10 bases to trimming and J lost 0 bases; unmatched junction nucleotides: 11. The CDR3 runs 16 residues. CDR1 is LNHDA and CDR2 is SQIVND in the germline V gene (reference sequence). Documented time point: recipient sample about 28 days before transplant, after cytoreduction. Some clones are missing from TCRdb's copy, which holds only in-frame ones; the method was immunoSEQ multiplex PCR. The profile shows tens of thousands of clones, about 96% of them singletons. Material: peripheral blood mononuclear cells, obtained before stem cell transplant. The V gene is TRBV19, the J gene TRBJ1-1; 10 bases are shared with TRBD1. The clonotype comes from a woman between 45 and 60 years old with acute myeloid leukemia. Some clones in this sample may be carry-over from other donors' samples. CDR3 residues: CAISPGQGRLNTEAFF. CDR3 coding DNA: TGTGCCATCTCACCGGGACAGGGGCGACTGAACACTGAAGCTTTCTTT.